This T cell receptor (beta chain) stems from a study of T cells in Graves' hyperthyroidism and ophthalmopathy. The source material, RNA transcripts, was used to amplify TCR beta CDR3 regions. The primer set for the first-round RT-PCR of the TCR CDR3 was HTBI. In TCRdb, the multiplex PCR reads were re-called with MiXCR into one record per CDR3 protein. The sample lists a few hundred thousand distinct CDR3 sequences, about a sixth seen once, with roughly 7.3% in the top ten. V dropped 5 bases and J dropped 5; count of bases not matched to a gene: 1. From germline, CDR1 is PRHDT and CDR2 FYEKMQ (reference sequence). This CDR3 has 14 residues. This clonotype was counted many times.

Sample: blood. The chain carries TRBV13 and TRBJ2-5, with 14 bases identical to TRBD2. This clonotype was sampled from a woman aged 25 to 39 with Graves' hyperthyroidism. The chain's CDR3 is CASSGLAGGETQYF. DNA of the CDR3: TGTGCCAGCAGCGGACTAGCGGGAGGCGAGACCCAGTACTTC. Full variable domain (rest looked up from reference TRBV13 and TRBJ2-5): AAGVIQSPRHLIKEKRETATLKCYPIPRHDTVYWYQQGPGQDPQFLISFYEKMQSDKGSIPDRFSAQQFSDYHSELNMSSLELGDSALYFCASSGLAGGETQYFGPGTRLLVL.